This TCR beta chain was identified during a study of radiotherapy plus CTLA-4 blockade in lung cancer. General study results and limits: Per reports, early blood T cell clone dynamics, plus interferon-beta, forecast response most strongly. After treatment with radiotherapy plus ipilimumab, TCR clones that came from the tumor expanded in blood.

Concerning this clone itself: The antigen remains unidentified.

This table comes from immunoSEQ multiplex PCR, and its TCRdb copy is limited to in-frame clones, with some not included. The sample lists around 55,000 clones; about 80% were seen once. J lost 5 bases, V lost 2 bases, and 6 bases had no gene match. This CDR3 spans 17 amino acids. The germline CDR1 and CDR2 sequences are LNHDA and SQIVND (reference sequence). Sequencing was performed on peripheral blood, taken from a patient treated with radiotherapy plus ipilimumab. The clonotype originates from a human donor with non-small cell lung cancer whose response to radiotherapy plus ipilimumab could not be evaluated. The chain couples TRBV19 to TRBJ2-2; TRBD2 matches at 12 bases. CDR3 amino acids: CASSITLAGGPTGELFF. The CDR3, as DNA: TGTGCCAGTAGTATAACCCTAGCGGGGGGGCCTACCGGGGAGCTGTTTTTT.